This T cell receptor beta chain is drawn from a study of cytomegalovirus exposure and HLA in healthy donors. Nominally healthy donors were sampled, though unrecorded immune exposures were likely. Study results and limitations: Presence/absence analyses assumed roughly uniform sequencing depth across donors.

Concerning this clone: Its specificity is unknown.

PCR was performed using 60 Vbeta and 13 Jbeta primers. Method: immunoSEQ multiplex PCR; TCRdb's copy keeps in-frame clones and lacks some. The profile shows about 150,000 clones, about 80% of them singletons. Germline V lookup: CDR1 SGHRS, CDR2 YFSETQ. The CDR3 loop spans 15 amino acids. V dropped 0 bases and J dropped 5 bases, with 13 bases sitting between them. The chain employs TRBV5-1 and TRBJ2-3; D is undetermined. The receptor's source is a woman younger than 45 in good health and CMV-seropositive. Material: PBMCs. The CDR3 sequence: CASSLGLVAVDTQYF. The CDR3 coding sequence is TGCGCCAGCAGCTTGGGGCTAGTGGCCGTAGATACGCAGTATTTT.